The 11 T cell receptor beta chains reported below all come from one sample, sequenced in a study of blood T cell repertoires in COVID-19. Some clones are missing from TCRdb's copy, which holds only in-frame ones; the method was immunoSEQ multiplex PCR. The sample lists 200,000 or so clones, around 86% occurring once. Sequenced input: PBMCs or T cells enriched from blood (not recorded which). These receptors came from a man under 40 in a cohort exposed to, infected with or recovered from COVID-19 (not recorded which).

This clone was counted a single time. The chain joins TRBV9 to TRBJ2-1; 7 bases map to TRBD1. The CDR3 length is 14 residues. Germline-derived CDR1 and CDR2 are SGDLS and YYNGEE. V lost 3 bases, J lost 6 bases, and 6 bases stayed unmatched. The CDR3 reads CASSGPDRPNEQFF. CDR3 nucleotide sequence: TGTGCCAGCAGCGGGCCGGACAGGCCCAATGAGCAGTTCTTC.

This clone was found a few times. The V gene is TRBV19, the J gene TRBJ2-1; 9 bases are a match to TRBD2. The CDR3 has 16 amino acids. V was clipped by 3 bases and J by 1 base; unmatched bases: 4. Per the germline V gene, CDR1 is LNHDA and CDR2 is SQIVND (reference sequence). For the CDR3, the DNA is TGTGCCAGTAGTATCTCACTAGCGGGTTCCTACAATGAGCAGTTCTTC. Translation: CASSISLAGSYNEQFF.

The rearrangement uses TRBV19 and TRBJ1-4; possible D gene TRBD1, 6 bases. Deletions cut 2 bases from V and 7 bases from J, with 17 bases between. This CDR3 is built from 16 residues. Germline-derived CDR1 and CDR2 are LNHDA and SQIVND (reference sequence). The DNA of the CDR3 is TGTGCCAGTAGTATATTATCGACAGGTGCTCCTGAAAAACTGTTTTTT. Its protein is CASSILSTGAPEKLFF. Variable domain in full (rest from reference TRBV19 and TRBJ1-4): DGGITQSPKYLFRKEGQNVTLSCEQNLNHDAMYWYRQDPGQGLRLIYYSQIVNDFQKGDIAEGYSVSREKKESFPLTVTSAQKNPTAFYLCASSILSTGAPEKLFFGSGTQLSVL.

The chain recombines TRBV7-6 with TRBJ2-7; TRBD1 might be the D (6 bases). Germline V gene lookup returns CDR1 SGHVS and CDR2 FNYEAQ. The length of the CDR3 is 14 residues. Trimming took off 4 bases at V and 0 bases at J, with 10 bases between the two ends. CDR3 sequence (DNA): TGTGCCAGCAGCTCGGAGGACAGCTCCTACGAGCAGTACTTC. Protein sequence: CASSSEDSSYEQYF.

CDR3 nucleotides: TGTGCCAGCAGTTTGCGTCATCAGCCCCAGCATTTT. As protein: CASSLRHQPQHF. This chain links TRBV12-3 or TRBV12-4 with TRBJ1-5; D unclear. CDR3 size: 12 residues. V lost 3 bases and J 5 bases, leaving 5 bases between the germline ends.

The V and J genes are TRBV7-5 and TRBJ2-7; TRBD1, the D gene given by the table, was not confirmed from the DNA. TRBV7-5 is an annotated pseudogene. CDR3 length: 16 residues. Here the CDR3 reads CAPPYKGQGPRREQYF. The CDR3 bases are TGTGCACCCCCATACAAGGGACAGGGTCCTCGTCGCGAGCAGTACTTC.

Only a few counts were recorded for this clone. V gene TRBV5-6 combines with J gene TRBJ1-5, with TRBD1 as a possible D gene (6 bases). V shed 4 bases and J shed 3 bases, with 14 bases lying between them. CDR3 size: 15 residues. CDR1 is SGHDT and CDR2 is YYEEEE in the germline V gene. The DNA of the CDR3 is TGTGCCAGCAGCCTCGGACAGCTTTCCAATCAGCCCCAGCATTTT. Residues: CASSLGQLSNQPQHF.

The V gene is TRBV3-1 (or the pseudogene TRBV3-2), the J gene TRBJ2-2; D perhaps matches TRBD1 (5 bases). Trimming took 0 bases from V and 1 from J, leaving 6 bases between them. There are 15 residues in the CDR3. Looked up from germline, CDR1 is LGHDT and CDR2 is YNNKEL (reference sequence). The CDR3 protein is CASSQDDRNTGELFF. In nucleotides, the CDR3 is TGTGCCAGCAGCCAAGATGACAGGAACACCGGGGAGCTGTTTTTT.

This clone was counted between two and nine times. This chain links TRBV7-9 with TRBJ1-1; D is unresolved. Germline V CDR1 and CDR2: SEHNR, FQNEAQ (reference sequence). Trimming stripped 5 bases from V and 4 bases from J, with 11 bases between. The CDR3 has 13 residues. CDR3 nucleotide sequence: TGTGCCAGCAGCCTAGGCGAGGGCACTGAAGCTTTCTTT. Its translation: CASSLGEGTEAFF.

This clone was detected once. V and J are TRBV15 and TRBJ1-5, with D maybe TRBD1 (6 bases). Trimming left V 0 bases short and J 5 bases short, with 14 bases between. The length of the CDR3 is 16 residues. Germline lookup yields CDR1 LNHNV and CDR2 YYDKDF (reference sequence). The CDR3 loop is CATSRDPKGGYQPQHF. The CDR3 DNA reads TGTGCCACCAGCAGAGATCCGAAGGGGGGGTATCAGCCCCAGCATTTT.

This sequence joins TRBV2 and TRBJ2-3; 8 bases line up with TRBD2. Per germline, CDR1 SNHLY and CDR2 FYNNEI. The CDR3 consists of 12 residues. CDR3 coding DNA: TGTGCAACCGGGGGGGGTCCAGATACGCAGTATTTT. Protein: CATGGGPDTQYF.